This T cell receptor (beta chain) was obtained from a study of blood T cell repertoires in COVID-19 (TCRdb year 2020). For the wider study: The collaborator samples originated in the United States, Italy and Spain and spanned the acute and convalescent phases of COVID-19. The sample metadata nearly always contained a de-identified subject ID, COVID-19 status, age in years and sex. Deeply sampled blood TCRbeta repertoires from subjects exposed to, actively infected with, or recovered from COVID-19 were included in the dataset. The samples were drawn from the first 160 participants of the ongoing ImmuneRACE study and from more than 1,000 subjects provided by 6 global collaborators. The prospective study material was composed of cDNA or gDNA derived from T cells, B-cell-depleted T cells, or PBMCs. HLA class I and class II types, where available, came from metadata supplied by the sample provider rather than from assay-based typing. The repertoires were released in a freely available public database meant as a resource for research on the immune response to SARS-CoV-2.

Enrolling through a virtual design, the prospective study's participants ranged in age from about 18 to 89 years and lived across more than 20 United States geographic areas. To assign participants to cohorts, the prospective study relied on clinical history that participants themselves reported in a screening survey and a study questionnaire. Recovered participants in ImmuneRACE Cohort 3 were defined as having two consecutive negative NP/OP PCR tests, clearance from a healthcare professional, or resolution of symptoms. Each participant in the prospective study had whole blood, serum and a nasopharyngeal or oropharyngeal swab collected by mobile phlebotomists. Prospective study participants could optionally give additional blood draws and questionnaires over an approximately two-month period. Before DNA extraction, blood samples from the prospective study were shipped at room temperature or frozen.

General study outcomes and caveats: How much clinical and demographic metadata was included differed by source and by participant, and the metadata was provided uncurated.

TCRbeta CDR3 regions were amplified from genomic DNA using the immunoSEQ Assay, a bias-controlled multiplex PCR. For the original study's pipeline: Within the assay, amplification of reference gene primers was used to estimate how many nucleated cells each sample contained. To quantify the absolute abundance of each unique TCRbeta CDR3 rearrangement, sequence reads were collapsed and filtered. Productive Simpson clonality was computed per sample as the square root of Simpson's diversity index over productive rearrangements. Sourced from immuneACCESS, this table was stored by TCRdb with only in-frame sequences that have V and J called. A share of the clones is absent; for the studies checked, an unresolved V gene accounts for under half, and the remainder has no known explanation. D and trimming were read from the DNA, whereas the V and J calls and clone size are those reported in that table. The sample table holds under 200,000 clones, of which 89% were seen once. The ten largest clones add up to roughly 0.8% of the sample.

Regarding this clone: Which antigen it targets is not known. No much larger clone is present one base from it, and per-base qualities are unavailable.

Sequencing used PBMCs or T cells enriched from blood (not recorded which). The source is a woman younger than 30 who had recovered from COVID-19.

The DNA reads TGTGCCACCCGGGGGGGTCAATTTGTCGCATATGAGCAGTTCTTC. This codes for CATRGGQFVAYEQFF. This chain joins TRBV28 to TRBJ2-1; the junction holds 8 bases that match TRBD2. V has 10 bases trimmed and J has 8 bases trimmed; junction bases matching no gene number 16. The CDR3 holds 15 amino acids from the cysteine to the phenylalanine. Only the CDR3 DNA is retained, 45 bases long and in frame from the first base. The germline V gene yields MDHEN for CDR1 and SYDVKM for CDR2.